Following are 5 T cell receptor beta chains from one sample sequenced in a study of T cells in Graves' hyperthyroidism and ophthalmopathy. RNA transcripts provided the source from which TCR beta CDR3 regions were amplified. Using the HTBI primer set, a first-round RT-PCR was run on the TCR CDR3. TCRdb analysed the multiplex PCR reads with MiXCR anew, one entry per CDR3 protein. The table includes a few hundred thousand distinct CDR3 sequences, more than 15% detected once. The sequencing input was blood. The receptors stem from a woman in her late teens or twenties with Graves' hyperthyroidism.

A few counts support this clonotype. The chain has TRBV7-9 and TRBJ2-7; weak D call: TRBD2 (5 bases). The CDR3 runs to 12 residues. Trimming took off 4 bases at V and 6 bases at J, with 10 bases between the two ends. Germline-derived CDR1 and CDR2 are SEHNR and FQNEAQ (reference sequence). In nucleotides, the CDR3 is TGTGCCAGCAGCTCCACTAGGTCCGAGCAGTACTTC. It is translated as CASSSTRSEQYF.

There are many counts of this clonotype. The chain has TRBV30 and TRBJ2-7; D is uncertain. CDR1 and CDR2 from the germline V gene are GTSNPN and SVGIG (reference sequence). This CDR3 is 14 amino acids long. V was clipped by 0 bases and J by 3 bases, with 12 bases between them. This CDR3 reads CAWSVVPLSYEQYF. The CDR3 region has the DNA TGTGCCTGGAGTGTTGTCCCGTTGAGCTACGAGCAGTACTTC.

This clonotype appeared many times. The chain links TRBV20-1 to TRBJ2-7; D gene uncertain. Germline assignment: CDR1 DFQATT and CDR2 SNEGSKA (reference sequence). The CDR3 sequence is 16 residues long. Trimming shortened V by 6 bases and J by 0 bases, and 21 bases separated the two germline ends. CDR3 DNA sequence: TGCAGTGCCCCTCGAGGTATGGGCGGCAGCTCCTACGAGCAGTACTTC. It codes for CSAPRGMGGSSYEQYF.

This chain connects TRBV11-3 to TRBJ2-7; 8 bases align to TRBD1. The CDR3 is 17 residues long. Looked up from germline, CDR1 is SGHNT and CDR2 is YENEEA. V was pared by 4 bases and J by 0 bases, with 11 bases of the junction left unmatched. This CDR3 reads CASSSGGGLKYSYEQYF. The CDR3 DNA reads as TGTGCCAGCAGCTCAGGGGGCGGCCTAAAATACTCCTACGAGCAGTACTTC.

This clonotype was found a few times. The chain carries TRBV11-2 and TRBJ2-7, with 12 bases that match TRBD2. The CDR3 runs 15 residues. Per germline, CDR1 SGHAT and CDR2 FQNNGV. The trim removed 7 bases at V and 0 bases at J, leaving 4 bases unmatched. CDR3 DNA: TGTGCCAGCATCGAACTAGCGGGAGGCTCCTACGAGCAGTACTTC. Translated, it gives CASIELAGGSYEQYF.